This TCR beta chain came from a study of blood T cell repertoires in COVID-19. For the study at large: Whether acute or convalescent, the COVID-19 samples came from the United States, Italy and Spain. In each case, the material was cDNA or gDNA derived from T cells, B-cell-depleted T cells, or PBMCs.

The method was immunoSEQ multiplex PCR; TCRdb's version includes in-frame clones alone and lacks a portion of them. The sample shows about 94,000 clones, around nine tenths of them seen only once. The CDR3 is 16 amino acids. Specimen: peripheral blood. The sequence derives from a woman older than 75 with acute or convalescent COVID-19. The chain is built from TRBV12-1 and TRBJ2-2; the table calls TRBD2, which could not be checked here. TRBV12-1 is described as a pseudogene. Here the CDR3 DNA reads TGTGCCAGCAGCTTTCCGAGCGGGGGGGGATCCGGGGAGCTGTTTTTT. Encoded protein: CASSFPSGGGSGELFF.